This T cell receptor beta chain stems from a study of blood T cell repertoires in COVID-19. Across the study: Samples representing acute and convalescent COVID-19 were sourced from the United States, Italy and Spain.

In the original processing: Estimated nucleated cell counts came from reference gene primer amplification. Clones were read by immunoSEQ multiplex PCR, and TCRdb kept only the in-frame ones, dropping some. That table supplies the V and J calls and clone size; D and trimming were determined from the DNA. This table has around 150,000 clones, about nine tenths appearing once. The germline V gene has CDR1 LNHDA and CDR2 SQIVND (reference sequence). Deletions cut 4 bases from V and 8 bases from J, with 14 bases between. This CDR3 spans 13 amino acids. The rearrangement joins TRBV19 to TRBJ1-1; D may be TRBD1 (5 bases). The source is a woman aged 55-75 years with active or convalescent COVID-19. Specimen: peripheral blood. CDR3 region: CASSTSRGTEAFF. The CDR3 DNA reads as TGTGCCAGTAGTACCTCCCGGGGGACCGAAGCTTTCTTT.